These 15 T cell receptor beta chains were sequenced from one sample in a study of T cells after posttransplantation cyclophosphamide (dated by TCRdb to about 2016). The library relied on the immunoSEQ multiplex PCR assay. TCRdb retrieved this table from immuneACCESS and kept in-frame rearrangements only. Not all clones are present; in checked studies, unresolved V genes account for under half, and no reason is known for the remainder. This sample holds roughly 45,000 clones in total, without any singletons. The ten largest clones represent 2% to 2.5% of the sample. Material for sequencing was PBMCs. The receptors stem from a man aged 40-49 years in good health, CMV-negative, and a related stem cell transplant donor.

This clone occurred many times. The rearrangement links TRBV27 to TRBJ2-2, with TRBD2 matching over 7 bases. The germline gives CDR1 MNHEY, CDR2 SMNVEV (reference sequence). With 3 bases clipped from V and 7 bases from J, the junction kept 2 bases outside the gene matches. There are 13 residues in the CDR3. The CDR3 nucleotides read TGTGCCAGCAGTTTTGCGGGGGTCGGGGAGCTGTTTTTT. This sequence encodes CASSFAGVGELFF.

This clone has ten or more counts. The chain uses TRBV4-2 and TRBJ2-1, with D possibly TRBD2 on 5 matching bases. The germline V and J ends were trimmed by 0 bases and 6 bases, with 12 bases remaining between them. The germline gives CDR1 LGHNA, CDR2 YNFKEQ. This CDR3 contains 15 residues. CDR3 loop: CASSQEVGLSNEQFF. DNA for the CDR3: TGTGCCAGCAGCCAAGAGGTCGGACTGTCCAATGAGCAGTTCTTC.

In this sample, this clone turned up a few times. The chain recombines TRBV5-1 with TRBJ2-5; weak D call: TRBD1 (6 bases). The end of the DNA fits TRBJ2-7 better, so the J call may be wrong. CDR3 length: 15 residues. Germline V gene lookup returns CDR1 SGHRS and CDR2 YFSETQ. For the CDR3, the DNA is TGCGCCAGCAGCCCAGGGACATCGAGCTCCTACGAGCAGTACTTC. This encodes CASSPGTSSSYEQYF.

This clone was seen at least ten times. The rearrangement uses TRBV30 and TRBJ1-5; D gene uncertain. Per the germline V gene, CDR1 is GTSNPN and CDR2 is SVGIG (reference sequence). The V gene lost 3 bases and the J gene lost 4 bases, with 10 bases spanning the gap. The CDR3 totals 13 residues. As DNA, the CDR3 is TGTGCCTGGAGATCGATGGAGAATCAGCCCCAGCATTTT. Translation gives CAWRSMENQPQHF.

This clone has a count of ten or more. This rearrangement joins TRBV5-1 to TRBJ1-4; tentative D call: TRBD1 (5 bases). This CDR3 region has 15 residues. The ends were cut back, 0 bases at V and 5 bases at J, with 11 bases in the middle. CDR1 SGHRS and CDR2 YFSETQ come from the germline V gene. This chain's CDR3 is CASSLDRQINEKLFF. CDR3 coding DNA: TGCGCCAGCAGCTTGGATAGACAGATCAATGAAAAACTGTTTTTT.

This clone was seen many times. This chain joins TRBV30 and TRBJ1-5, with D unclear. The CDR3 covers 13 residues. Germline V gene sequence: CDR1 GTSNPN, CDR2 SVGIG (reference sequence). V was clipped by 3 bases and J by 0 bases, with 6 bases between them. In nucleotides, the CDR3 is TGTGCCTGGAGCGCGAATAGCAATCAGCCCCAGCATTTT. This gives the protein CAWSANSNQPQHF. The complete variable domain, with remaining parts taken from reference TRBV30 and TRBJ1-5, reads SQTIHQWPATLVQPVGSPLSLECTVEGTSNPNLYWYRQAAGRGLQLLFYSVGIGQISSEVPQNLSASRPQDRQFILSSKKLLLSDSGFYLCAWSANSNQPQHFGDGTRLSIL.

There are many counts of this clone. The chain combines TRBV5-1 with TRBJ2-1; 8 bases are a match to TRBD1. The CDR3 is 15 residues long. The trim removed 0 bases at V and 5 bases at J, leaving 4 bases unmatched. CDR1 and CDR2 from the germline V gene are SGHRS and YFSETQ. The CDR3 bases are TGCGCCAGCAGCTTGGTGCGACAGGGGAACAATGAGCAGTTCTTC. This gives the protein CASSLVRQGNNEQFF.

In this sample, this clone turned up many times. This chain uses TRBV27 with TRBJ2-2; 16 bases fit TRBD2. V gave up 6 bases and J gave up 9 bases; unmatched junction bases: 10. The CDR3 runs 17 residues. Germline CDR1 is MNHEY and CDR2 is SMNVEV (reference sequence). CDR3 in DNA: TGTGCCAGCAGACCGGGACTAGCGGGAGGGCCCTCATGGGAGCTGTTTTTT. Protein product: CASRPGLAGGPSWELFF.

This clone has ten or more counts. The chain carries TRBV5-1 and TRBJ2-2; 14 bases are shared with TRBD2. The germline CDR1 and CDR2 sequences are SGHRS and YFSETQ. J gave up 6 bases and V 8 bases, and 3 bases lay outside the gene matches. The CDR3 has 14 amino acids. The CDR3 loop reads CASQGLAGAGELFF. CDR3 DNA sequence: TGCGCCAGTCAGGGACTAGCGGGAGCCGGGGAGCTGTTTTTT.

Many counts were recorded for this clone. Written as DNA, the CDR3 is TGTGCCAGCAGCTTAGAAGGGTTTGGGGGGGAGACCCAGTACTTC. As protein: CASSLEGFGGETQYF. The genes are TRBV11-3 and TRBJ2-5, with TRBD2 as a possible D gene (6 bases). Deletions cut 0 bases from V and 5 bases from J, with 13 bases between. CDR3 length: 15 residues. Germline V gives CDR1 SGHNT, CDR2 YENEEA.

This clone was counted ten times or more. The chain has TRBV5-1 and TRBJ2-5; 16 nucleotides line up with TRBD2. J gave up 9 bases and V 4 bases, and 9 bases lay outside the gene matches. From germline, CDR1 is SGHRS and CDR2 YFSETQ. The CDR3 consists of 16 residues. As DNA, the CDR3 is TGCGCCAGCAGCAGAGAGGGACTAGCGGGGGGGGAGGCCCAGTACTTC. This encodes CASSREGLAGGEAQYF.

The table lists this clone with many counts. The chain employs TRBV11-3 and TRBJ1-4; 9 bases are shared with TRBD1. The CDR3 runs 19 residues. CDR1 and CDR2 (germline): SGHNT, YENEEA. V gave up 5 bases and J gave up 2 bases; unmatched junction bases: 15. This CDR3 reads CASSQRDREGLETNEKLFF. Written as DNA, the CDR3 is TGTGCCAGCAGCCAGAGGGACAGGGAAGGTCTGGAGACTAATGAAAAACTGTTTTTT.

At least ten counts were recorded for this clone. This chain joins TRBV5-4 and TRBJ2-2; D is undetermined. Trimming removed 2 bases at V and 3 bases at J, with 11 bases between. The CDR3 covers 15 residues. Germline V gene sequence: CDR1 SGHNT, CDR2 YYREEE (reference sequence). The CDR3 spells CASSFEESYTGELFF. CDR3 nucleotide sequence: TGTGCCAGCAGCTTTGAGGAGAGCTACACCGGGGAGCTGTTTTTT. Looking up the rest from reference TRBV5-4 and TRBJ2-2 gives the full variable domain: ETGVTQSPTHLIKTRGQQVTLRCSSQSGHNTVSWYQQALGQGPQFIFQYYREEENGRGNFPPRFSGLQFPNYSSELNVNALELDDSALYLCASSFEESYTGELFFGEGSRLTVL.

This clone was seen repeatedly, ten times or more. This rearrangement joins TRBV2 to TRBJ2-5; unclear D gene. Germline loops: CDR1 SNHLY, CDR2 FYNNEI. V lost 10 bases and J 4 bases, leaving 10 bases between the germline ends. The CDR3 totals 11 residues. This CDR3 reads CATQLGETQYF. CDR3 coding DNA: TGTGCCACACAGTTGGGAGAGACCCAGTACTTC. The whole variable domain, remainder taken from reference TRBV2 and TRBJ2-5, is EPEVTQTPSHQVTQMGQEVILRCVPISNHLYFYWYRQILGQKVEFLVSFYNNEISEKSEIFDDQFSVERPDGSNFTLKIRSTKLEDSAMYFCATQLGETQYFGPGTRLLVL.

This clone was seen repeatedly, ten times or more. The V gene is TRBV19, the J gene TRBJ2-7; weak D call: TRBD2 (6 bases). The CDR3 contains 14 residues. V lost 5 bases, J lost 4 bases, and 15 bases lay in between. Germline V gene lookup returns CDR1 LNHDA and CDR2 SQIVND (reference sequence). CDR3 in DNA: TGTGCCAGTAGTCTACGACTAGGGGAATACGAGCAGTACTTC. Translation gives CASSLRLGEYEQYF.